This is a list of T cell receptor beta chains from one sample in a study of T cells after yellow fever vaccination. MiXCR was run by TCRdb on the 5' RACE reads, yielding one entry per CDR3 protein. This table has roughly 100,000 distinct CDR3 sequences, almost 9% appearing once. Sequencing was performed on CD8+ T cells not binding an NS4B(214-222) dextramer, sorted from PBMCs, taken about 2 weeks after the first yellow fever vaccination. These receptors all stem from a man aged 18 to 30 who received the YFV17D yellow fever vaccine. CDR3s include the opening cysteine and the closing phenylalanine or tryptophan. The D gene is left open where the match is weak. Clone size is stated in some rows and not others, as once, few, many or a class when expanded.

CDR3nt,CDR3aa,j_gene,v_gene,d_gene,len,abundance
TGTGCCAGCAGCACTAGCCGCGGGACAGGGCGCTTCCAAGAGACCCAGTACTTC,CASSTSRGTGRFQETQYF,TRBJ2-5,TRBV11-1,TRBD1,18,few
TGTGCCGTGGCATTGTGGGGGTTCCGGGAAGAGACCCAGTACTTC,CAVALWGFREETQYF,TRBJ2-5,TRBV6-2/TRBV6-3,NA,15,few
TGCGCCAGCAGCCACGGGACAGAGTATGGCTACACCTTC,CASSHGTEYGYTF,TRBJ1-2,TRBV4-1,TRBD1,13,NA
TGCGCCAGCAGCTTGTTGGAGGGCAGGGATAATGAGCAGTTCTTC,CASSLLEGRDNEQFF,TRBJ2-1,TRBV5-1,NA,15,NA
TGTGCCAGCAGTTCCCGATTAGATACGCAGTATTTT,CASSSRLDTQYF,TRBJ2-3,TRBV27,NA,12,NA
TGTGCCAGCTTCAGGGTTTCTGAAGCTTTCTTT,CASFRVSEAFF,TRBJ1-1,TRBV2,NA,11,NA
TGTGCCAGCAGTGACTCCGCTGGCGGGGGAAACAATGAGCAGTTCTTC,CASSDSAGGGNNEQFF,TRBJ2-1,TRBV6-4,TRBD2,16,many
TGTGCCATCAGTGAGGGCAGGGAGGGCTATAATTCACCCCTCCACTTT,CAISEGREGYNSPLHF,TRBJ1-6,TRBV10-3,NA,16,few
TGTGCCAGCAGTTCTCAGGGGTTTTTGAACACTGAAGCTTTCTTT,CASSSQGFLNTEAFF,TRBJ1-1,TRBV28,NA,15,NA
TGCGCCAGCAGCCAAGGCCTGATTGAGACCCAGTACTTC,CASSQGLIETQYF,TRBJ2-5,TRBV4-1,NA,13,NA
TGTGCCAGCAGCCGAGGACTAGCGGGGGGGCAGGAGACCCAGTACTTC,CASSRGLAGGQETQYF,TRBJ2-5,TRBV14,TRBD2,16,few
TGCGCCAGCAGCTCGTCGACTAGCGGGGTATACACAGATACGCAGTATTTT,CASSSSTSGVYTDTQYF,TRBJ2-3,TRBV4-3,TRBD2,17,many
TGTGCCAGCAGCTTAACTAGCGGGGGGTCCTACGAGCAGTACTTC,CASSLTSGGSYEQYF,TRBJ2-7,TRBV7-2,TRBD2,15,NA
TGCAGCGTTGAAGGAAGGGGGCCGGGGCAGCCCCAGCATTTT,CSVEGRGPGQPQHF,TRBJ1-5,TRBV29-1,TRBD1,14,few
TGTGCCAGCAGCTTAGGGGCATGGGAGGAAGCTTTCTTT,CASSLGAWEEAFF,TRBJ1-1,TRBV7-9,NA,13,few
TGTGCCACCAGTGACCTCGAAGAGACCCAGTACTTC,CATSDLEETQYF,TRBJ2-5,TRBV24-1,NA,12,NA
TGCGCCAGCAGCCAAGTGTATCCAGCGGGTCCCGAGCAGTACTTC,CASSQVYPAGPEQYF,TRBJ2-7,TRBV4-1,NA,15,NA
TGTGCCAGCAGTTTATCACTGATTACAACTAATGAAAAACTGTTTTTT,CASSLSLITTNEKLFF,TRBJ1-4,TRBV27,NA,16,NA
TGTGCCAGCAGTTTATCTAGCGGGGGGACTGAGCAGTTCTTC,CASSLSSGGTEQFF,TRBJ2-1,TRBV27,TRBD2,14,few
TGCAGTGCTAGAGTAGGGACAGAGACCGGGGAGCTGTTTTTT,CSARVGTETGELFF,TRBJ2-2,TRBV20-1,TRBD1,14,NA
TGCAGCGCCCGCGGGGAGCCCGAATATACGCAGTATTTT,CSARGEPEYTQYF,TRBJ2-3,TRBV29-1,NA,13,many
TGTGCCAGCAGCTTAGTCAGGGGACTGGGGACTGAAGCTTTCTTT,CASSLVRGLGTEAFF,TRBJ1-1,TRBV7-9,NA,15,NA
TGTGCCAGCAGTGACATAAGCGGGGGGACCAATGAGCAGTTCTTC,CASSDISGGTNEQFF,TRBJ2-1,TRBV12-3/TRBV12-4,TRBD2,15,NA
TGCGCCAGCAGCCTTCGAGACAGGGCATTCGGGTACGAGCAGTACTTC,CASSLRDRAFGYEQYF,TRBJ2-7,TRBV4-3,TRBD1,16,NA
TGCGCCAGCAGCTCGATGGGACAAAGCACTGAAGCTTTCTTT,CASSSMGQSTEAFF,TRBJ1-1,TRBV5-1,NA,14,many
TGCGCCAGCAGCCAGCGACAGGGGGCCCAGCCCCAGCATTTT,CASSQRQGAQPQHF,TRBJ1-5,TRBV4-1,TRBD1,14,few
TGCGCCAGCAGCTCCAGCGGGGGGGCTGAGCAGTACTTC,CASSSSGGAEQYF,TRBJ2-7,TRBV4-3,TRBD2,13,few
TGCGCCAGCAGTGACTCTAGCGGGGGGGCCTACAATGAGCAGTTCTTC,CASSDSSGGAYNEQFF,TRBJ2-1,TRBV10-1,TRBD2,16,NA
TGTGCCAGCAGCCTCCGGGACTACCTGAACACCGGGGAGTTGTTTTTT,CASSLRDYLNTGELFF,TRBJ2-2,TRBV7-8,TRBD2,16,NA
TGTGCCAGCAGCGTAGGTCAGGGTTATGGCTACACCTTC,CASSVGQGYGYTF,TRBJ1-2,TRBV9,NA,13,NA
TGTGCCAGCACCTATTTCCCGGGGGGGGATGGCTACACCTTC,CASTYFPGGDGYTF,TRBJ1-2,TRBV4-2,NA,14,many
TGTGCCAGCAGCTTGTTCGGGCTTAATTCCGAAGGCGATGAGCAGTTCTTC,CASSLFGLNSEGDEQFF,TRBJ2-1,TRBV5-5,NA,17,NA
TGCAGTGCTAGCGACAGGGATTCCTACGAGCAGTACTTC,CSASDRDSYEQYF,TRBJ2-7,TRBV20-1,TRBD1,13,NA
TGCGCCAGCAGCACTAAACAGGGGGCTTACACTGAAGCTTTCTTT,CASSTKQGAYTEAFF,TRBJ1-1,TRBV5-1,TRBD1,15,NA
TGCAGTGCCAGAGATGAGCCGAGGTCTCTAGGGTCTCTGAACTATGGCTACACCTTC,CSARDEPRSLGSLNYGYTF,TRBJ1-2,TRBV20-1,NA,19,few
TGTGCCAGCGCAGGGGGTGGGAATGAGCAGTTCTTC,CASAGGGNEQFF,TRBJ2-1,TRBV12-3/TRBV12-4,TRBD1,12,few
TGTGCCAGCAGCTTAGCTCAGGGAGATGAAGATACGCAGTATTTT,CASSLAQGDEDTQYF,TRBJ2-3,TRBV7-9,NA,15,NA
TGTGCCTCGACAGGGGAACTGACCGAGACCCAGTACTTC,CASTGELTETQYF,TRBJ2-5,TRBV30,TRBD1,13,NA
TGTGCCAGCAGCATCCGGGACAGGGTTGGCGGCTACACCTTC,CASSIRDRVGGYTF,TRBJ1-2,TRBV5-4,TRBD1,14,NA
TGTGCCAGCAGTTTTATTGACCCATACAATGAGCAGTTCTTC,CASSFIDPYNEQFF,TRBJ2-1,TRBV28,NA,14,NA
TGTGCCAGCAGTTACCTATACGAGCAGTACTTC,CASSYLYEQYF,TRBJ2-7,TRBV6-1,NA,11,many
TGTGCCAGCTCCCGCGGGGCCAACGTCCTGACTTTC,CASSRGANVLTF,TRBJ2-6,TRBV6-2/TRBV6-3,NA,12,many
TGCAGTGCTAGAGATTTCCAGCAAGAGACCCAGTACTTC,CSARDFQQETQYF,TRBJ2-5,TRBV20-1,NA,13,NA
TGTGCCAGCAGTGGAGTGGGCGCATTCCCGGGAAATACGCAGTATTTT,CASSGVGAFPGNTQYF,TRBJ2-3,TRBV12-3/TRBV12-4,NA,16,few
TGTGCCAGCAAAGAGGGGATCCACCAAGAGACCCAGTACTTC,CASKEGIHQETQYF,TRBJ2-5,TRBV2,NA,14,few